This T cell receptor beta chain was sequenced during a study of response to subunit inactivated influenza vaccine. As concerns this clonotype: Antigen specificity is unknown.

Study outcomes and limitations: Few new T cells, the authors suggested, are recruited by each seasonal influenza vaccination.

This CDR3 is 15 amino acids long. Germline assignment: CDR1 MDHEN and CDR2 SYDVKM. Deletions cut 2 bases from V and 3 bases from J, with 14 bases between. One entry per CDR3 protein results from TCRdb running MiXCR on the RT-PCR reads. The sample has under 550,000 distinct CDR3 sequences, less than 10% seen once. The chain joins TRBV28 to TRBJ2-7; tentative D call: TRBD2 (5 bases). The input for sequencing was PBMCs from blood, taken 23 to 25 months after vaccination. This clonotype was obtained from a man aged 50 to 69 who received an inactivated influenza vaccine. CDR3 in DNA: TGTGCCAGCAGTTTAAGAGGGAGAATCTTCTACGAGCAGTACTTC. This sequence encodes CASSLRGRIFYEQYF.